This T cell receptor beta chain originates from a study of T cells after yellow fever vaccination. Study at large: Fractions of limited cellularity were prepared by means of SMART-Seq v4 Ultra Low Input.

CDR1 LNHNV and CDR2 YYDKDF come from the germline V gene (reference sequence). Trimming took 5 bases from V and 7 from J; bases not matched to a gene: 7. This CDR3 is 14 amino acids long. On this clonotype: Its antigen is still unknown.

General study findings and limits: Abundant bulk-derived clonotypes could contaminate FACS-sorted repertoires. Peaking on day 5 versus 15, the secondary response was faster but weaker.

As TCR cDNA was made by 5'RACE template switching, a universal primer site and UMIs were added. Each CDR3 protein is one row after TCRdb ran MiXCR on the 5' RACE reads. The sample consists of under 200,000 distinct CDR3 sequences, around 7.2% of them appearing once. The clonotype originates from a man aged 18 to 30 who received the YFV17D yellow fever vaccine. V usage is TRBV15 and J usage is TRBJ2-1; 8 bases agree with TRBD1. This material consisted of CD4+ T cells sorted from PBMCs, taken 5 days after the first yellow fever vaccination. CDR3 in amino acids: CATSPRQGCNEQFF. The CDR3 DNA is TGTGCCACCAGCCCCCGACAGGGGTGTAATGAGCAGTTCTTC. Drawing the rest from reference TRBV15 and TRBJ2-1, the complete variable domain is DAMVIQNPRYQVTQFGKPVTLSCSQTLNHNVMYWYQQKSSQAPKLLFHYYDKDFNNEADTPDNFQSRRPNTSFCFLDIRSPGLGDTAMYLCATSPRQGCNEQFFGPGTRLTVL.